Listed here is a single TCR beta chain. Its target is unknown. These data are taken from a study of T cells in Graves' hyperthyroidism and ophthalmopathy. Study conclusions and caveats: Among clonotypes expanded in thyroid above 0.001, most were also found in blood. In simple terms, a model built on 13 V-J features told ophthalmopathy apart from stable hyperthyroidism.

Each diagnosis was grounded in clinical symptoms, serum thyroxine and TRAb, thyroid ultrasound, and orbital computed tomography. The V end was cut by 7 bases, the J end by 2 bases, with 9 bases between. The CDR3 extends over 13 amino acids. Germline CDR1 is KGHDR and CDR2 is SFDVKD. The TCR beta CDR3 regions underwent amplification using RNA transcripts as the source. During a first-round RT-PCR of the TCR CDR3, the HTBI primer set was used. TCRdb reprocessed the multiplex PCR reads with MiXCR, giving one entry per CDR3 protein. The sample includes 700,000 or so distinct CDR3 sequences, roughly 15% of them seen just once.

V is TRBV24-1 and J is TRBJ2-3; a possible D gene is TRBD1 (6 bases). Source material: blood. The sequence was collected from a man between 18 and 29 years old with Graves' hyperthyroidism. The CDR3 nucleotides are TGTGCCACCAGACAGGGTGCCACAGATACGCAGTATTTT. It encodes CATRQGATDTQYF.